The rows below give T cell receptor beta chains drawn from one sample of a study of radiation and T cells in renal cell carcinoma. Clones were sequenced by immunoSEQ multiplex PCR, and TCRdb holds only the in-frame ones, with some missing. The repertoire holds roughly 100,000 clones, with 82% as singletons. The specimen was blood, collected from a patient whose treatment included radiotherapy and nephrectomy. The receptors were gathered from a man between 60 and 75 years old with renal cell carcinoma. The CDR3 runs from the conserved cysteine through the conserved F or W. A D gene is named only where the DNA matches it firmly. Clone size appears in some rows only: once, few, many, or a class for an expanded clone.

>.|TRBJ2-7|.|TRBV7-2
CASSPFIGSSFYEQYF
TGTGCCAGCAGCCCTTTTATCGGCAGCTCTTTCTACGAGCAGTACTTC
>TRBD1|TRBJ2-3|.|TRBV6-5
CASSSGQIFTDTQYF
TGTGCCAGCAGTTCGGGACAGATATTCACAGATACGCAGTATTTT
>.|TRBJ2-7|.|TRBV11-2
CASSQSGIYEQYF
TGTGCCAGCAGCCAATCCGGGATATACGAGCAGTACTTC
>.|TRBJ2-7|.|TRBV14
CASSQVGWVKNSYEQYF
TGTGCCAGCAGCCAAGTGGGCTGGGTTAAGAACTCCTACGAGCAGTACTTC
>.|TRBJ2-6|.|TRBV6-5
CASSYESSGANVLTF
TGTGCCAGCAGTTACGAATCCTCTGGGGCCAACGTCCTGACTTTC
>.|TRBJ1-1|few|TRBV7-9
CASSLQNTEAFF
TGTGCCAGCAGCTTACAGAACACTGAAGCTTTCTTT
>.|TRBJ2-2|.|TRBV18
CASSPQQGVDGELFF
TGTGCCAGCTCACCACAACAGGGAGTAGACGGGGAGCTGTTTTTT
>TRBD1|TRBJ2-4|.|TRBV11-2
CASSRTGTASNIQYF
TGTGCCAGCAGCCGGACAGGGACGGCTTCAAACATTCAGTACTTC
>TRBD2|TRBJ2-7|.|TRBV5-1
CASSLSGSTYEQYF
TGCGCCAGCAGCTTGAGCGGGAGCACCTACGAGCAGTACTTC
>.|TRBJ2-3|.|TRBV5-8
CASSLEGADTQYF
TGTGCCAGCAGCTTGGAGGGCGCAGATACGCAGTATTTT
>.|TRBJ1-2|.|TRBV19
CASSIGRGAKTYTF
TGTGCCAGTAGTATTGGCAGGGGCGCCAAGACCTACACCTTC
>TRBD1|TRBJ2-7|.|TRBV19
CASSIGGQNTYEQYF
TGTGCCAGTAGTATAGGGGGACAGAACACGTACGAGCAGTACTTC
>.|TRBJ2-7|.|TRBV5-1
CASKGSYYEQYF
TGCGCCAGCAAAGGCAGTTACTACGAGCAGTACTTC
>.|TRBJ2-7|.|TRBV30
CAWSASLEGSEQYF
TGTGCCTGGAGTGCCAGTCTCGAGGGATCCGAGCAGTACTTC
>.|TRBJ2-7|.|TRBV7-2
CASSLAIPGQNEQYF
TGTGCCAGCAGCTTAGCGATTCCAGGGCAAAACGAGCAGTACTTC
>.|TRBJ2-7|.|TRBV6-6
CASCINRYEQYF
TGTGCCAGCTGTATTAACCGCTACGAGCAGTACTTC
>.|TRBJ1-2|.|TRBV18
CASSPRPSGDYGYTF
TGTGCCAGCTCACCAAGGCCCAGTGGGGACTATGGCTACACCTTC
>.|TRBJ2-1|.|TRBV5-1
CASSLLTYNEQFF
TGCGCCAGCAGCTTGCTTACCTACAATGAGCAGTTCTTC
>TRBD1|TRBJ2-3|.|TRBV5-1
CASSPAQGATDTQYF
TGCGCCAGCAGCCCCGCGCAGGGGGCTACAGATACGCAGTATTTT
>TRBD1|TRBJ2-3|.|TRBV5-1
CASSSGAGGRGTDTQYF
TGCGCCAGCAGCTCGGGGGCAGGGGGCCGAGGCACAGATACGCAGTATTTT
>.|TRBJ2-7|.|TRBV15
CATSRDPAYEQYF
TGTGCCACCAGCAGAGATCCAGCTTACGAGCAGTACTTC
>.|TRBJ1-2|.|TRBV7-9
CASSLGHRANYGYTF
TGTGCCAGCAGCTTAGGTCACAGAGCTAACTATGGCTACACCTTC
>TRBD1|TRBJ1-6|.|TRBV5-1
CASSTDRVSPLHF
TGCGCCAGCAGCACCGACAGGGTCTCACCCCTCCACTTT
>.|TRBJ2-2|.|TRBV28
CASSYRQISGAGELFF
TGTGCCAGCAGTTACCGACAGATCTCAGGGGCCGGGGAGCTGTTTTTT
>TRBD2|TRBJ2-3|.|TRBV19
CASSMKGLHTDTQYF
TGTGCCAGTAGTATGAAGGGACTACATACAGATACGCAGTATTTT
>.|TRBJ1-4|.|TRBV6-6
CASSYIPQGSNEKLFF
TGTGCCAGCAGTTATATACCGCAGGGGTCTAATGAAAAACTGTTTTTT
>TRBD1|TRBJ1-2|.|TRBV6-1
CASSEGQGHNYGYTF
TGTGCCAGCAGTGAAGGACAGGGGCACAACTATGGCTACACCTTC
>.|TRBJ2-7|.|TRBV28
CASSPPGGQWDEQYF
TGTGCCAGCAGCCCCCCGGGGGGACAGTGGGACGAGCAGTACTTC
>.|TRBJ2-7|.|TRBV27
CASGLGGIYEQYF
TGTGCCAGCGGCCTTGGGGGCATCTACGAGCAGTACTTC
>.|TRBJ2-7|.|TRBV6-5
CASSTGFLGEQYF
TGTGCCAGCAGTACCGGGTTTCTCGGCGAGCAGTACTTC
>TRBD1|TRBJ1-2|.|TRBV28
CASSAPGQNYGYTF
TGTGCCAGCAGTGCTCCGGGACAGAACTATGGCTACACCTTC
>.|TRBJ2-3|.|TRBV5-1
CASSLEGGLLKTDTQYF
TGCGCCAGCAGCTTGGAAGGGGGACTGTTGAAAACAGATACGCAGTATTTT
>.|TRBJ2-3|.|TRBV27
CASSFSGYGFTDTQYF
TGTGCCAGCAGTTTCTCCGGGTATGGGTTCACAGATACGCAGTATTTT
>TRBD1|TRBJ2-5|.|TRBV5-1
CASDLDRSPKTQYF
TGCGCCAGCGATCTGGACAGGTCGCCGAAGACCCAGTACTTC
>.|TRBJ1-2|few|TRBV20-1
CSARPPLTF
TGCAGTGCTAGGCCCCCACTCACCTTC
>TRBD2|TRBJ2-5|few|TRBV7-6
CASSLASRLAGASQETQYF
TGTGCCAGCAGCTTAGCGAGTCGACTAGCGGGAGCGTCACAAGAGACCCAGTACTTC